Below are 2 T cell receptor beta chains sequenced from a single sample in a study of identical twins. One entry per CDR3 protein results from TCRdb running MiXCR on the 5' RACE reads. The profile covers about 720,000 distinct CDR3 sequences, with about 18% appearing a single time and around 13% taken by the ten largest. This sample also belongs to another study, concerning T cells expressing NK-cell markers.

The sample taken for sequencing was PBMCs. The origin of the receptors is a woman aged 18-29 years in good health.

V gene TRBV27 combines with J gene TRBJ1-1; no clear D. V lost 4 bases and J lost 0, with 12 bases in between. This CDR3 has 15 residues. Germline CDR1 is MNHEY and CDR2 is SMNVEV (reference sequence). CDR3 sequence (DNA): TGTGCCAGCAGTTCTAACCGGGCCCTGAACACTGAAGCTTTCTTT. Its protein product is CASSSNRALNTEAFF.

The table lists this clonotype with a few counts. The CDR3 loop is CASSYFGTPGGYTF. CDR3 DNA sequence: TGTGCCAGCAGTTATTTCGGGACCCCGGGGGGCTACACCTTC. The rearrangement uses TRBV6-5 and TRBJ1-2, with D perhaps TRBD1 (5 bases). Germline V gene data show CDR1 as MNHEY and CDR2 as SVGAGI. This CDR3 is 14 amino acids long. V was shortened by 3 bases and J by 8 bases, with 16 bases between the two germline ends.